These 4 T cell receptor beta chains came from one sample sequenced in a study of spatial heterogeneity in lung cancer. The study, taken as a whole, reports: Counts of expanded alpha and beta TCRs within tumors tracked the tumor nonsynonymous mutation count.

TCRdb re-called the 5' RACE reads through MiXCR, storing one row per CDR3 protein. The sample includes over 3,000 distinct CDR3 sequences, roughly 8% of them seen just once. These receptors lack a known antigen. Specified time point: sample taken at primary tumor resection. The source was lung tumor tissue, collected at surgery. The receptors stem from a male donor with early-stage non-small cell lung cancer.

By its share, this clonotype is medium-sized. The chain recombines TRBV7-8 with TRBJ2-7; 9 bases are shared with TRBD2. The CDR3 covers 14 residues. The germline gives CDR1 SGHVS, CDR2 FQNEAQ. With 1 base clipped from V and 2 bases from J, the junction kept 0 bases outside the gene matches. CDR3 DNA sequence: TGTGCCAGCAGCTTAGGCGGGGGGGCCTACGAGCAGTACTTC. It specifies CASSLGGGAYEQYF.

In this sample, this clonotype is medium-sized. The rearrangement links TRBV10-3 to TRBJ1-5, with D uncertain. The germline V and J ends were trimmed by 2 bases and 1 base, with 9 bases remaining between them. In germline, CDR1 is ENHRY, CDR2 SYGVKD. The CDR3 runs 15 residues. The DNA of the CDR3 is TGTGCCATCAGTGAGGGCGGGAGGAGCAATCAGCCCCAGCATTTT. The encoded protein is CAISEGGRSNQPQHF.

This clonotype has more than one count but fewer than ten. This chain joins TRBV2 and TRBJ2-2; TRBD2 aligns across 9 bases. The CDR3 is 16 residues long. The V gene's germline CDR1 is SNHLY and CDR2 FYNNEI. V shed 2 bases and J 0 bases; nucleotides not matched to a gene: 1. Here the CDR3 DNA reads TGTGCCAGCAGTGAACCTAGCGGGGCGAACACCGGGGAGCTGTTTTTT. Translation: CASSEPSGANTGELFF.

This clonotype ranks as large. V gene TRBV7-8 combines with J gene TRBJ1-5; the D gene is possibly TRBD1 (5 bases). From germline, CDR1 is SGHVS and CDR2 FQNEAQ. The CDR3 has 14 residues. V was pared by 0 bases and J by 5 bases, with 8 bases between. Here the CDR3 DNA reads TGTGCCAGCAGCTTAGCTCAGGGAGATCAGCCCCAGCATTTT. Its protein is CASSLAQGDQPQHF.